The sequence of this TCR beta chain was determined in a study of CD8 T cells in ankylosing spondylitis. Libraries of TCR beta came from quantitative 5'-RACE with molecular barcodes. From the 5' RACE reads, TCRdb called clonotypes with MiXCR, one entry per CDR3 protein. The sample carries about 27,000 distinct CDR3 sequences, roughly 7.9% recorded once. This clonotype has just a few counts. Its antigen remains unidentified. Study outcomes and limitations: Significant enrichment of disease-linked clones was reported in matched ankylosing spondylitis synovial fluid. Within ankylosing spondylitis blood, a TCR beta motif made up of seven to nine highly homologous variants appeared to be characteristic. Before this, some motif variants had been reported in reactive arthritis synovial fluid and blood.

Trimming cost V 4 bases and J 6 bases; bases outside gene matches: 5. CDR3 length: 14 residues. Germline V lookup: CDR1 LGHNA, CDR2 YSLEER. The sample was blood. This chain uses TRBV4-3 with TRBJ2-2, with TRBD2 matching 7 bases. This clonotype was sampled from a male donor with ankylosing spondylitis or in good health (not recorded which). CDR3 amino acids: CASSPGGGAGELFF. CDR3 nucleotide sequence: TGCGCCAGCAGCCCGGGGGGAGGGGCCGGGGAGCTGTTTTTT.